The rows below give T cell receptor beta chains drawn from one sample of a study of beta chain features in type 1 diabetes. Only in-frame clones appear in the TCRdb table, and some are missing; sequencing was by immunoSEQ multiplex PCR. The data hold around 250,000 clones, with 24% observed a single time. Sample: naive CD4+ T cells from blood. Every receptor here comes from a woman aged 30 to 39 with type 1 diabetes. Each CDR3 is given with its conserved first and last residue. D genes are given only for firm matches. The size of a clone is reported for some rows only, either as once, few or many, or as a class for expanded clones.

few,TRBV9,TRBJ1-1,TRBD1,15,TGTGCCAGCAGCCCTCGACAGGGGGCCGGCACTGAAGCTTTCTTT,CASSPRQGAGTEAFF
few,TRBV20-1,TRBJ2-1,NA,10,TGCAGTGCCCTGTCCAATGAGCAGTTCTTC,CSALSNEQFF
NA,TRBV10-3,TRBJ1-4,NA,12,TGTGCCATCGGGGAGACAAATGAAAAACTGTTTTTT,CAIGETNEKLFF
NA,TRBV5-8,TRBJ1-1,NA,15,TGTGCCAGCAGCTTAGTAGAGGGCGCCCAACCGGAAGCTTTCTTT,CASSLVEGAQPEAFF
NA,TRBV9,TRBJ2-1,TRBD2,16,TGTGCCAGCAGCGGAAATAGCGGGAGGCAGCCAAATGAGCAGTTCTTC,CASSGNSGRQPNEQFF
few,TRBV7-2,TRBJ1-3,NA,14,TGTGCCAGCAGCTTTTGGCTGTCGGGAAACACCATATATTTT,CASSFWLSGNTIYF
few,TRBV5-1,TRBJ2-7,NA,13,TGCGCCAGCAGCTTGGAACTAGGGAACGAGCAGTACTTC,CASSLELGNEQYF
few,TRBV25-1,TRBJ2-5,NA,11,TGTGCCAGCAGTGAGGGCGAGACCCAGTACTTC,CASSEGETQYF
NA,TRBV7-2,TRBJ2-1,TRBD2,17,TGTGCCAGCAGCCGTGGACTAGCGTTAGGCTCCTACAATGAGCAGTTCTTC,CASSRGLALGSYNEQFF
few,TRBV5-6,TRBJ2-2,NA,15,TGTGCCAGCAGCTTGGAGCCTAGCGCCACCGGGGAGCTGTTTTTT,CASSLEPSATGELFF
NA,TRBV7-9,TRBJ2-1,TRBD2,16,TGTGCCAGCAGCCGGCCGGGACTAGCGGAATACAATGAGCAGTTCTTC,CASSRPGLAEYNEQFF
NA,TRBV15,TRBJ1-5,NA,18,TGTGCCACCAGCAGAGCTCTCGATTTGATAGATAGCAATCAGCCCCAGCATTTT,CATSRALDLIDSNQPQHF
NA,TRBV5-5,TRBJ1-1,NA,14,TGTGCCACCCAAAGTTCTAGCTCAAACACTGAAGCTTTCTTT,CATQSSSSNTEAFF
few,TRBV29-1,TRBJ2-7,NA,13,TGCAGCGTTGAAGGAGACAGTTCCTACGAGCAGTACTTC,CSVEGDSSYEQYF
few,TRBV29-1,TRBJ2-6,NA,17,TGCAGCGTTGTAATGGGCAGGGGTCACTCTGGGGCCAACGTCCTGACTTTC,CSVVMGRGHSGANVLTF
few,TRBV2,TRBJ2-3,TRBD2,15,TGTGCCAGCAGTGTTACTAGCGGGAGCACAGATACGCAGTATTTT,CASSVTSGSTDTQYF
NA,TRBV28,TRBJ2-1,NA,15,TGTGCCAGCAGTTTACCGGGAGCCTTGGACAATGAGCAGTTCTTC,CASSLPGALDNEQFF
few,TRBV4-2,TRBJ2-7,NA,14,TGTGCCAGCAGCCAAGAAGTGGCCTCCTACGAGCAGTACTTC,CASSQEVASYEQYF
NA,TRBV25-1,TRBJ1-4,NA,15,TGTGCCAGCAGCCCCCGGGGGGGCGGGTATGAAAAACTGTTTTTT,CASSPRGGGYEKLFF
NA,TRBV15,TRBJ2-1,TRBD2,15,TGTGCCACCAGCAGACCCGGGACTAGGGCAAATGAGCAGTTCTTC,CATSRPGTRANEQFF
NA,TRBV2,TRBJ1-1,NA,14,TGTGCCAGCAGTACTAAGGGGATGAACACTGAAGCTTTCTTT,CASSTKGMNTEAFF
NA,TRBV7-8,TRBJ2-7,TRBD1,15,TGTGCCAGCAGCTTAGTTTCGGACAGGGGCCACGAGCAGTACTTC,CASSLVSDRGHEQYF
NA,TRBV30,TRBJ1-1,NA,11,TGTGCCTGGAGTGCGGACACTGAAGCTTTCTTT,CAWSADTEAFF
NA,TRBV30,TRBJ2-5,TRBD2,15,TGTGCCTGGAGTCTGTTAGCGGGAGGCATAGAGACCCAGTACTTC,CAWSLLAGGIETQYF
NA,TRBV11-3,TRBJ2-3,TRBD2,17,TGTGCCAGCAGCTTCAGCGGGAGGTCGTCTGCCACAGATACGCAGTATTTT,CASSFSGRSSATDTQYF
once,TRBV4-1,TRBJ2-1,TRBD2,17,TGCGCCAGCAGCCGCACCTACGCCGGGAGGGGGACCAATGAGCAGTTCTTC,CASSRTYAGRGTNEQFF
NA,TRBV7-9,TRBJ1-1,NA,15,TGTGCCAGCAGCCGCCCGAGTGGAGGGAACACTGAAGCTTTCTTT,CASSRPSGGNTEAFF
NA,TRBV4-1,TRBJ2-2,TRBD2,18,TGCGCCAGCAGCCGACTCGTCACTAGCGGGAGTTCGACCGGGGAGCTGTTTTTT,CASSRLVTSGSSTGELFF
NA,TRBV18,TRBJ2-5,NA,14,TGTGCCAGCTCACCAAAGGAGGGTGGAGAGACCCAGTACTTC,CASSPKEGGETQYF
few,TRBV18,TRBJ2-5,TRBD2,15,TGTGCCAGCTCACTAGCGGGAGGATGGGAAGAGACCCAGTACTTC,CASSLAGGWEETQYF
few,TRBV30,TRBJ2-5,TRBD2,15,TGTGCCTGGGGGAATTTAGCGGGAGTGGGGGAGACCCAGTACTTC,CAWGNLAGVGETQYF
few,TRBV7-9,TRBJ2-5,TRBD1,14,TGTGCCAGCAGCTATGACAGGGGGCGAGAGACCCAGTACTTC,CASSYDRGRETQYF
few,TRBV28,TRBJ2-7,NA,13,TGTGCCAGCAGGTTCGGACAGCTCTACGAGCAGTACTTC,CASRFGQLYEQYF
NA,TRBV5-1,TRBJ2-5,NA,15,TGCGCCAGCAGTGACCCAGCAGGGTCCGGGGAGACCCAGTACTTC,CASSDPAGSGETQYF
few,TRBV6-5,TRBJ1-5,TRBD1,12,TGTGCCACCCGGACAGGGAATCAGCCCCAGCATTTT,CATRTGNQPQHF
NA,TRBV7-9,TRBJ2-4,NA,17,TGTGCCAGCAGCTTAGCCCCGGACAGATTAGCCAAAAACATTCAGTACTTC,CASSLAPDRLAKNIQYF
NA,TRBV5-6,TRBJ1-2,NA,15,TGTGCCAGCAGCTGGTTTAGGGGGGGTCAGCGGGGCTACACCTTC,CASSWFRGGQRGYTF
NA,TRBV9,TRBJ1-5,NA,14,TGTGCCAGCAGCGCGGGACTCACGAATCAGCCCCAGCATTTT,CASSAGLTNQPQHF
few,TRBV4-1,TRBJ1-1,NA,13,TGCGCCAGCAGCCGACAGGAGAACACTGAAGCTTTCTTT,CASSRQENTEAFF
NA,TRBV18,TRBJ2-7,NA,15,TGTGCCAGCTCCCCTCTTGTAGACTTAACTTACGAGCAGTACTTC,CASSPLVDLTYEQYF
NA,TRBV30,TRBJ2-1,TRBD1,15,TGTGCCTGGAGTGCCCACAGGGGGAATTACAATGAGCAGTTCTTC,CAWSAHRGNYNEQFF